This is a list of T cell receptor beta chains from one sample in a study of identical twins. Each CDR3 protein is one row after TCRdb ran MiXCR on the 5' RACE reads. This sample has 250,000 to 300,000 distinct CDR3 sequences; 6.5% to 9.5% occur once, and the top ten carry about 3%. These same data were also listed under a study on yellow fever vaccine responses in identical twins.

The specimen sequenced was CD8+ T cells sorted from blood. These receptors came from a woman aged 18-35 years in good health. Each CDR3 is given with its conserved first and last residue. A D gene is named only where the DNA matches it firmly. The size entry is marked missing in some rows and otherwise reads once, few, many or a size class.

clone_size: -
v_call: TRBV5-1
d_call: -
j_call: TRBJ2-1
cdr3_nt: TGCGCCAGCAGCTTTTATGGGTCCTACAATGAGCAGTTCTTC
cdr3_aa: CASSFYGSYNEQFF

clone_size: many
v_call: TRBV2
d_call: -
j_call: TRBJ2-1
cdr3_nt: TGTGCCAGCAGTAACGGAAATGAGCAGTTCTTC
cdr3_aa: CASSNGNEQFF

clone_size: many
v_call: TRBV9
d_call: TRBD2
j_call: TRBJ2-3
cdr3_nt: TGTGCCAGCAGCTTCTACGGGGGGGACACAGATACGCAGTATTTT
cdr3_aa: CASSFYGGDTDTQYF

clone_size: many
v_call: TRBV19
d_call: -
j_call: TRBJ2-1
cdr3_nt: TGTGCCAGTAGTATGTCCGGGATTTACAATGAGCAGTTCTTC
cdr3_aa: CASSMSGIYNEQFF

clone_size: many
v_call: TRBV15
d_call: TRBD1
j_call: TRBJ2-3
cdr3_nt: TGTGCCACCAGCAGACTGACAGGGAACACAGATACGCAGTATTTT
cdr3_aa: CATSRLTGNTDTQYF

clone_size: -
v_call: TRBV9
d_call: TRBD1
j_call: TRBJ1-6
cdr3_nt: TGTGCCAGCAGTGACAGGGCCGGGTCACCCCTCCACTTT
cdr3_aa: CASSDRAGSPLHF

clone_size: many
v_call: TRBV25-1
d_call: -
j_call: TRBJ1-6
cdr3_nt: TGTGCCAGCTTCGTGGCCGGGCGCGGGCCCCTCCACTTT
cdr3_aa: CASFVAGRGPLHF

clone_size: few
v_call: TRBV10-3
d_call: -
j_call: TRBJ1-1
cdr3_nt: TGTGCCACCGACCCGGGACACGCGATGAACACTGAAGCTTTCTTT
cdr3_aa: CATDPGHAMNTEAFF

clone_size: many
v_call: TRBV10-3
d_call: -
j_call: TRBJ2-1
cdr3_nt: TGTGCCATCAGTGAGTCGACTGCATTACATATCTCCTACAATGAGCAGTTCTTC
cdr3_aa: CAISESTALHISYNEQFF

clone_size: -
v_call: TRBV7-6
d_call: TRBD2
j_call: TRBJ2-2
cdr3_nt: TGTGCCAGCAGCTTGGGAGGGATTAACACCGGGGAGCTGTTTTTT
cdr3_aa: CASSLGGINTGELFF

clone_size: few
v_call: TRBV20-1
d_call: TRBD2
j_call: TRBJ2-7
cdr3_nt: TGCAGTGCTAGATCCGGGACTAGCGGTTACGAGCAGTACTTC
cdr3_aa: CSARSGTSGYEQYF

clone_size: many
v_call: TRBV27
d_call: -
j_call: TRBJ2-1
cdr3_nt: TGTGCCAGCAGTTTCGAGCTCTCAAATGCTTACAATGAGCAGTTCTTC
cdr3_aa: CASSFELSNAYNEQFF

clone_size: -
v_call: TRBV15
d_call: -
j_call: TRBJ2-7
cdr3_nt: TGTGCCACCAGCAGAGATAGCGGCGGCAGTGGCTACGAGCAGTACTTC
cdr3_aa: CATSRDSGGSGYEQYF

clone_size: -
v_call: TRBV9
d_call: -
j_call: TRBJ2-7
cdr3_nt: TGTGCCAGCAGCCAAGACCCAGGAGGCAACGAGCAGTACTTC
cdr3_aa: CASSQDPGGNEQYF

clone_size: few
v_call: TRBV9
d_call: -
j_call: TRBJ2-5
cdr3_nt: TGTGCCAGCAGCGTACAGGCAGGGGAGGAGACCCAGTACTTC
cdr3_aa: CASSVQAGEETQYF

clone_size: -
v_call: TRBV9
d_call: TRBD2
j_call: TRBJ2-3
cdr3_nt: TGTGCCAGCAGCGTTAGGACTAGCGGGAATACAGATACGCAGTATTTT
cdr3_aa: CASSVRTSGNTDTQYF

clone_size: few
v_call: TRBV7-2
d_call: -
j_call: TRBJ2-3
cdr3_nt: TGTGCCAGCAGCTTAAACAGGGCCACAGATACGCAGTATTTT
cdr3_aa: CASSLNRATDTQYF

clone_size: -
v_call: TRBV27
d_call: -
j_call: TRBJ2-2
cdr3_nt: TGTGCCAGCAGTTCCCTCGGGACGGGGAGAACCGGGGAGCTGTTTTTT
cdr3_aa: CASSSLGTGRTGELFF